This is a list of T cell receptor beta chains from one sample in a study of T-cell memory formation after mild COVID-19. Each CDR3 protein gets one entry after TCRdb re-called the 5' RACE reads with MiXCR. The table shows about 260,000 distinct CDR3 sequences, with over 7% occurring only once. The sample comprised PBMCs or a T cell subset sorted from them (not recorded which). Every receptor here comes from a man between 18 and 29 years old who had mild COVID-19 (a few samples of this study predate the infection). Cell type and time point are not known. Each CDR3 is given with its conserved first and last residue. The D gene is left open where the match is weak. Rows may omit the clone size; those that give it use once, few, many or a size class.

CDR3aa: CASSPAEEGLAKNIQYF
CDR3nt: TGTGCCAGCAGCCCCGCAGAGGAAGGTCTAGCCAAAAACATTCAGTACTTC
v_gene: TRBV7-9
d_gene: -
abundance: many
j_gene: TRBJ2-4

CDR3aa: CASSSTGGSYNEQFF
CDR3nt: TGTGCCAGCAGCTCGACAGGGGGCTCGTACAATGAGCAGTTCTTC
v_gene: TRBV7-9
d_gene: TRBD1
abundance: many
j_gene: TRBJ2-1

CDR3aa: CASSPGQGAEMNTEAFF
CDR3nt: TGTGCCAGCAGCCCGGGACAGGGGGCTGAAATGAACACTGAAGCTTTCTTT
v_gene: TRBV12-3/TRBV12-4
d_gene: TRBD1
abundance: few
j_gene: TRBJ1-1

CDR3aa: CASSKTSGGPYNEQFF
CDR3nt: TGTGCCAGCAGTAAGACTAGCGGGGGACCGTACAATGAGCAGTTCTTC
v_gene: TRBV7-9
d_gene: TRBD2
abundance: many
j_gene: TRBJ2-1

CDR3aa: CASSEDRWADTQYF
CDR3nt: TGCGCCAGCAGCGAGGACCGCTGGGCAGATACGCAGTATTTT
v_gene: TRBV5-1
d_gene: -
abundance: once
j_gene: TRBJ2-3

CDR3aa: CASSPAGPPGPQHF
CDR3nt: TGCGCCAGCAGCCCGGCGGGGCCCCCTGGACCCCAGCATTTT
v_gene: TRBV5-1
d_gene: -
abundance: few
j_gene: TRBJ1-5

CDR3aa: CASSLGQGVGEQYF
CDR3nt: TGTGCCAGCAGCTTGGGACAGGGGGTCGGGGAGCAGTACTTC
v_gene: TRBV5-5
d_gene: TRBD1
abundance: few
j_gene: TRBJ2-7

CDR3aa: CSARGRTETQYF
CDR3nt: TGCAGTGCTAGAGGCAGGACAGAGACCCAGTACTTC
v_gene: TRBV20-1
d_gene: -
abundance: few
j_gene: TRBJ2-5

CDR3aa: CASSVGAGGPYNEQFF
CDR3nt: TGTGCCAGCAGCGTTGGGGCCGGGGGTCCCTACAATGAGCAGTTCTTC
v_gene: TRBV4-2
d_gene: -
abundance: -
j_gene: TRBJ2-1

CDR3aa: CACSASESEAFF
CDR3nt: TGTGCCTGCAGCGCGTCGGAGTCTGAAGCTTTCTTT
v_gene: TRBV7-9
d_gene: -
abundance: few
j_gene: TRBJ1-1

CDR3aa: CASSVGPRVGNTEAFF
CDR3nt: TGTGCCAGCAGTGTGGGACCCAGGGTGGGGAACACTGAAGCTTTCTTT
v_gene: TRBV6-1
d_gene: -
abundance: few
j_gene: TRBJ1-1

CDR3aa: CASSSWTGTDTQYF
CDR3nt: TGTGCCAGCAGTTCCTGGACAGGCACAGATACGCAGTATTTT
v_gene: TRBV12-3/TRBV12-4
d_gene: -
abundance: many
j_gene: TRBJ2-3

CDR3aa: CASSPQGNGYTF
CDR3nt: TGTGCCAGCAGTCCCCAGGGCAATGGCTACACCTTC
v_gene: TRBV12-3/TRBV12-4
d_gene: -
abundance: few
j_gene: TRBJ1-2

CDR3aa: CASSRRGTGGSPLHF
CDR3nt: TGTGCCAGCAGTCGTAGGGGAACAGGGGGATCACCCCTCCACTTT
v_gene: TRBV6-5
d_gene: TRBD1
abundance: few
j_gene: TRBJ1-6

CDR3aa: CAWRRTGVGEQYF
CDR3nt: TGTGCCTGGAGAAGGACAGGGGTCGGCGAGCAGTACTTC
v_gene: TRBV30
d_gene: TRBD1
abundance: -
j_gene: TRBJ2-7

CDR3aa: CSATPQTADFTDTQYF
CDR3nt: TGCAGTGCTACCCCCCAGACAGCAGATTTCACAGATACGCAGTATTTT
v_gene: TRBV20-1
d_gene: -
abundance: few
j_gene: TRBJ2-3

CDR3aa: CASSWGAVRANTEAFF
CDR3nt: TGTGCCAGCAGCTGGGGGGCAGTCCGGGCGAACACTGAAGCTTTCTTT
v_gene: TRBV5-5
d_gene: -
abundance: -
j_gene: TRBJ1-1

CDR3aa: CASRAGLITEAFF
CDR3nt: TGTGCCAGCAGAGCGGGACTGATCACTGAAGCTTTCTTT
v_gene: TRBV5-6
d_gene: -
abundance: -
j_gene: TRBJ1-1

CDR3aa: CASKAPVEEQYF
CDR3nt: TGTGCCAGCAAAGCACCCGTAGAGGAGCAGTACTTC
v_gene: TRBV6-6
d_gene: -
abundance: many
j_gene: TRBJ2-7

CDR3aa: CASTPGLAGDTQYF
CDR3nt: TGTGCCAGCACTCCGGGACTCGCCGGAGATACGCAGTATTTT
v_gene: TRBV12-3/TRBV12-4
d_gene: -
abundance: few
j_gene: TRBJ2-3

CDR3aa: CASRGGEETQYF
CDR3nt: TGTGCCAGCAGGGGAGGGGAAGAGACCCAGTACTTC
v_gene: TRBV2
d_gene: TRBD2
abundance: few
j_gene: TRBJ2-5

CDR3aa: CSAPPRGSGYNEQFF
CDR3nt: TGCAGTGCTCCCCCTCGGGGGTCCGGGTACAATGAGCAGTTCTTC
v_gene: TRBV20-1
d_gene: -
abundance: many
j_gene: TRBJ2-1

CDR3aa: CASSIASQGLGETQYF
CDR3nt: TGTGCCAGTAGTATAGCGTCACAGGGACTGGGAGAGACCCAGTACTTC
v_gene: TRBV19
d_gene: -
abundance: few
j_gene: TRBJ2-5

CDR3aa: CASSYQLANNEQFF
CDR3nt: TGTGCCAGCAGCTACCAACTAGCGAACAATGAGCAGTTCTTC
v_gene: TRBV7-8
d_gene: TRBD2
abundance: -
j_gene: TRBJ2-1